These T cell receptor beta chains were read from a single sample in a study of shared clonotypes between healthy human individuals. The assay was immunoSEQ multiplex PCR, and TCRdb's table has in-frame clones only and misses some. The sample carries 1.5 million to 2.5 million clones, approximately 94% recorded once. Material: naive CD8+ T cells sorted from blood. These receptors all come from a man aged 18 to 30 in good health. Both conserved end residues are part of each CDR3. D genes are given only for firm matches. Clone size is given for some rows only: seen once, a few or many times, or a class if the clone is expanded.

d_call: TRBD2; clone_size: NA; j_call: TRBJ2-1; v_call: TRBV5-6; cdr3_nt: TGTGCCAGCAGCTTGTCTTTAGCGGGGGGGAGATACAATGAGCAGTTCTTC; cdr3_aa: CASSLSLAGGRYNEQFF
d_call: NA; clone_size: NA; j_call: TRBJ2-1; v_call: TRBV25-1; cdr3_nt: TGTGCCAGCAGTGCCTACACCTCTAGCTCCTACAATGAGCAGTTCTTC; cdr3_aa: CASSAYTSSSYNEQFF
d_call: NA; clone_size: NA; j_call: TRBJ2-5; v_call: TRBV4-1; cdr3_nt: TGCGCCAGCAGCCATAGTACGGACCAGTACTTC; cdr3_aa: CASSHSTDQYF
d_call: NA; clone_size: NA; j_call: TRBJ2-3; v_call: TRBV9; cdr3_nt: TGTGCCAGCAGCGTAGTATTGTCGGATACGCAGTATTTT; cdr3_aa: CASSVVLSDTQYF
d_call: NA; clone_size: NA; j_call: TRBJ1-3; v_call: TRBV9; cdr3_nt: TGTGCCAGCAGCGTTGCGGATGGAAACACCATATATTTT; cdr3_aa: CASSVADGNTIYF
d_call: NA; clone_size: NA; j_call: TRBJ2-7; v_call: TRBV28; cdr3_nt: TGTGCCAGCGGAGAAAGGGGGAAAGGGGGTTTTTCCGAGCAGTACTTC; cdr3_aa: CASGERGKGGFSEQYF
d_call: TRBD1; clone_size: NA; j_call: TRBJ2-7; v_call: TRBV2; cdr3_nt: TGTGCCAGCAGGGACAGGGGAAGTCCCGAGCAGTACTTC; cdr3_aa: CASRDRGSPEQYF
d_call: NA; clone_size: NA; j_call: TRBJ1-1; v_call: TRBV7-9; cdr3_nt: TGTGCCAGCAGCTTGTTGACAGATTTGAACACTGAAGCTTTCTTT; cdr3_aa: CASSLLTDLNTEAFF
d_call: NA; clone_size: NA; j_call: TRBJ1-1; v_call: TRBV27; cdr3_nt: TGTGCCAGCAGTTGGGCCGAGGGGGGAACTGAAGCTTTCTTT; cdr3_aa: CASSWAEGGTEAFF
d_call: NA; clone_size: NA; j_call: TRBJ1-1; v_call: TRBV27; cdr3_nt: TGTGCCAGCAGCCTCCGGGGTTCCTATACTGAAGCTTTCTTT; cdr3_aa: CASSLRGSYTEAFF
d_call: TRBD2; clone_size: NA; j_call: TRBJ2-3; v_call: TRBV13; cdr3_nt: TGTGCCAGCAGCCCTACTAGCGGGGGGGCCCTCACAGATACGCAGTATTTT; cdr3_aa: CASSPTSGGALTDTQYF
d_call: TRBD2; clone_size: NA; j_call: TRBJ2-1; v_call: TRBV5-1; cdr3_nt: TGCGCCAGCAGCGCACTAGCGGGGTCCTACAATGAGCAGTTCTTC; cdr3_aa: CASSALAGSYNEQFF
d_call: NA; clone_size: NA; j_call: TRBJ1-3; v_call: TRBV10-2; cdr3_nt: TGCGCCAGCGGATTGGGCTCTGGAAACACCATATATTTT; cdr3_aa: CASGLGSGNTIYF
d_call: TRBD2; clone_size: once; j_call: TRBJ2-1; v_call: TRBV4-3; cdr3_nt: TGCGCCAGCAGCCAAGTACCTAGCGGGAGTAATGAGCAGTTCTTC; cdr3_aa: CASSQVPSGSNEQFF
d_call: NA; clone_size: NA; j_call: TRBJ2-1; v_call: TRBV7-6; cdr3_nt: TGTGCCAGCAGCGCCTACGGGCCAGGGGCTGACAATGAGCAGTTCTTC; cdr3_aa: CASSAYGPGADNEQFF
d_call: NA; clone_size: once; j_call: TRBJ2-5; v_call: TRBV30; cdr3_nt: TGTGCCTGGAGCGTAGGGGAAGGAGAGACCCAGTACTTC; cdr3_aa: CAWSVGEGETQYF
d_call: NA; clone_size: NA; j_call: TRBJ1-6; v_call: TRBV19; cdr3_nt: TGTGCCAGTAGAAATTGGGGAGAGGATAATTCACCCCTCCACTTT; cdr3_aa: CASRNWGEDNSPLHF
d_call: TRBD2; clone_size: NA; j_call: TRBJ2-7; v_call: TRBV15; cdr3_nt: TGTGCCACCAGCAGGACTAGCGTAGACGACGAGCAGTACTTC; cdr3_aa: CATSRTSVDDEQYF
d_call: TRBD1; clone_size: NA; j_call: TRBJ1-2; v_call: TRBV19; cdr3_nt: TGTGCCAGTAGGGATAACAGGGGACCTAACAATGGCTACACCTTC; cdr3_aa: CASRDNRGPNNGYTF
d_call: NA; clone_size: NA; j_call: TRBJ1-5; v_call: TRBV5-6; cdr3_nt: TGTGCCAGCAGCCACCTCTCAGGGGAGTGGGACAATCAGCCCCAGCATTTT; cdr3_aa: CASSHLSGEWDNQPQHF
d_call: NA; clone_size: NA; j_call: TRBJ2-3; v_call: TRBV19; cdr3_nt: TGTGCCAGTAGTATCTGGGGCGAAGAAGGGACCTTAGATACGCAGTATTTT; cdr3_aa: CASSIWGEEGTLDTQYF
d_call: NA; clone_size: NA; j_call: TRBJ2-4; v_call: TRBV2; cdr3_nt: TGTGCCAGCCGCGGGGTTTGGAGCATTCAGTACTTC; cdr3_aa: CASRGVWSIQYF
d_call: TRBD2; clone_size: NA; j_call: TRBJ2-1; v_call: TRBV28; cdr3_nt: TGTGCCGGAAGGACTAGCGGCCTTGGGAATGAGCAGTTCTTC; cdr3_aa: CAGRTSGLGNEQFF
d_call: NA; clone_size: NA; j_call: TRBJ1-1; v_call: TRBV28; cdr3_nt: TGTGCCAGCAGTTTACGAGGGGAGGACACTGAAGCTTTCTTT; cdr3_aa: CASSLRGEDTEAFF
d_call: NA; clone_size: NA; j_call: TRBJ2-7; v_call: TRBV2; cdr3_nt: TGTGCCAGCAGTGAAGGCGGGGCCACCTACGAGCAGTACTTC; cdr3_aa: CASSEGGATYEQYF
d_call: TRBD2; clone_size: NA; j_call: TRBJ2-1; v_call: TRBV6-5; cdr3_nt: TGTGCCAGCAGTTACTCTCGGGGGGGGTTGGATCTGTTCTTC; cdr3_aa: CASSYSRGGLDLFF
d_call: NA; clone_size: NA; j_call: TRBJ2-3; v_call: TRBV4-1; cdr3_nt: TGCGCCAGCAGCCAAGAATCAGACACAGATACGCAGTATTTT; cdr3_aa: CASSQESDTDTQYF
d_call: NA; clone_size: NA; j_call: TRBJ1-5; v_call: TRBV19; cdr3_nt: TGTGCCAGTGGACAGAGCAATCAGCCCCAGCATTTT; cdr3_aa: CASGQSNQPQHF
d_call: TRBD1; clone_size: NA; j_call: TRBJ2-7; v_call: TRBV7-9; cdr3_nt: TGTGCCAGCAGCGCGCAGCTCCGGGACAGTCGGCACGAGCAGTACTTC; cdr3_aa: CASSAQLRDSRHEQYF
d_call: NA; clone_size: NA; j_call: TRBJ2-3; v_call: TRBV28; cdr3_nt: TGTGCCAGCAGTTTTAGCTTTATGGGTAGCACAGATACGCAGTATTTT; cdr3_aa: CASSFSFMGSTDTQYF
d_call: NA; clone_size: NA; j_call: TRBJ2-1; v_call: TRBV7-9; cdr3_nt: TGTGCCAGCAGCTTAGTACAGATTTACAATGAGCAGTTCTTC; cdr3_aa: CASSLVQIYNEQFF
d_call: NA; clone_size: NA; j_call: TRBJ2-7; v_call: TRBV2; cdr3_nt: TGTGCCAGCAGTGAAGGGCGTAGCTCCTACGAGCAGTACTTC; cdr3_aa: CASSEGRSSYEQYF
d_call: NA; clone_size: NA; j_call: TRBJ2-7; v_call: TRBV10-2; cdr3_nt: TGCGCCAGCAGTGAGGTCACCCTAGGGCAGTACTTC; cdr3_aa: CASSEVTLGQYF
d_call: TRBD1; clone_size: NA; j_call: TRBJ1-1; v_call: TRBV29-1; cdr3_nt: TGCAGCGTTACTACTACCGTTTGGGGGACAGGGGAGAACACTGAAGCTTTCTTT; cdr3_aa: CSVTTTVWGTGENTEAFF
d_call: TRBD1; clone_size: NA; j_call: TRBJ1-2; v_call: TRBV11-2; cdr3_nt: TGTGCCAGCAGCTTAGATATGGGACAGGGTAGCTATGGCTACACCTTC; cdr3_aa: CASSLDMGQGSYGYTF
d_call: TRBD1; clone_size: NA; j_call: TRBJ1-2; v_call: TRBV5-1; cdr3_nt: TGCGCCAGCAGCCCGGGACCGGGACAGGGGAAGGCGTTCTATGGCTACACCTTC; cdr3_aa: CASSPGPGQGKAFYGYTF
d_call: TRBD2; clone_size: NA; j_call: TRBJ2-5; v_call: TRBV5-4; cdr3_nt: TGTGCCAGCAGCTTCGGAGCGGGAGGGGTGGAGACCCAGTACTTC; cdr3_aa: CASSFGAGGVETQYF
d_call: NA; clone_size: NA; j_call: TRBJ2-3; v_call: TRBV6-6; cdr3_nt: TGTGCCAGCAGTTACGGTTTAGCAGATACGCAGTATTTT; cdr3_aa: CASSYGLADTQYF
d_call: TRBD1; clone_size: NA; j_call: TRBJ2-1; v_call: TRBV5-4; cdr3_nt: TGTGCCAGCAGCGGCGACACAGGGGGGCCCACCAATGAGCAGTTCTTC; cdr3_aa: CASSGDTGGPTNEQFF
d_call: NA; clone_size: NA; j_call: TRBJ2-1; v_call: TRBV10-3; cdr3_nt: TGTGCCATCAGTGAAAGTCAGGGTATTAGTGAGCAGTTCTTC; cdr3_aa: CAISESQGISEQFF
d_call: NA; clone_size: NA; j_call: TRBJ2-7; v_call: TRBV9; cdr3_nt: TGTGCCAGCAGCCCCTCAGCGGCTGCCTCCTACGAGCAGTACTTC; cdr3_aa: CASSPSAAASYEQYF